This record covers a single T cell receptor (beta chain). No antigen is known for it. Within one base of it there is no much larger clone, and no base qualities were kept. These data come from a study of blood T cell repertoires in COVID-19 (dated by TCRdb to the early 2020s). Broadly, across the study: Samples covering the acute and convalescent phases of COVID-19 were provided by collaborators in the United States, Italy and Spain. The dataset comprised deeply sampled blood TCRbeta repertoires from subjects exposed to, actively infected with, or recovered from COVID-19. Where HLA class I and class II types were available, the types were taken from metadata supplied by the sample provider, not from assay-based typing. The repertoires were made available in a free public database intended to serve as a resource for research on the immune response to SARS-CoV-2. A de-identified subject ID, COVID-19 status, age in years and sex were almost always included in the sample metadata. The prospective study material was composed of cDNA or gDNA derived from T cells, B-cell-depleted T cells, or PBMCs. The samples were drawn from the first 160 participants of the ongoing ImmuneRACE study and from more than 1,000 subjects provided by 6 global collaborators. The paper as a whole reports these results and caveats: The amount of clinical and demographic metadata varied by source and participant and was provided uncurated.

CDR1 and CDR2 are read off the germline V gene (reference sequence) as DFQATT and SNEGSKA. V is shortened by 3 bases, J by 7 bases, and the region joining them spans 8 bases. The cysteine opens and the phenylalanine closes a CDR3 of 11 amino acids. Only the CDR3 DNA is retained, 33 bases long and in frame from the first base. Each collaborating institution followed its own protocols to collect whole blood in K2EDTA tubes. For TCRbeta analysis, collaborators shipped samples in one of three forms: frozen whole blood, isolated PBMCs, or DNA extracted from either of those sample types. The immunoSEQ Assay, a bias-controlled multiplex PCR, was used to amplify TCRbeta CDR3 regions from genomic DNA. Processing in the source paper ran as follows. The number of nucleated cells in each sample was estimated by amplification of reference gene primers within the assay. To quantify the absolute abundance of each unique TCRbeta CDR3 rearrangement, sequence reads were collapsed and filtered. For each sample, productive Simpson clonality was calculated as the square root of Simpson's diversity index across productive rearrangements. This is the immuneACCESS table as TCRdb keeps it, with only in-frame sequences that have V and J called. A part of the clones is gone; compared with another copy, unresolved V genes explain less than half, and the rest is unexplained. V and J calls and clone size are as listed in that table; D and trimming were resolved from the DNA. The sample table contains 200,000 to 250,000 clones; only one count was recorded for roughly 80% of them. Jointly, the top ten make up roughly 3.3% of the sample.

Sequencing input: peripheral blood. The TCR sequence derives from a woman aged 18-30 years with acute or convalescent COVID-19. The V and J segments used are TRBV20-1 and TRBJ2-3; the D region possibly corresponds to TRBD1 (5 bases align). Here the CDR3 is given as CSASWTYTQYF. The nucleotide sequence is TGCAGTGCTAGTTGGACATATACGCAGTATTTT.